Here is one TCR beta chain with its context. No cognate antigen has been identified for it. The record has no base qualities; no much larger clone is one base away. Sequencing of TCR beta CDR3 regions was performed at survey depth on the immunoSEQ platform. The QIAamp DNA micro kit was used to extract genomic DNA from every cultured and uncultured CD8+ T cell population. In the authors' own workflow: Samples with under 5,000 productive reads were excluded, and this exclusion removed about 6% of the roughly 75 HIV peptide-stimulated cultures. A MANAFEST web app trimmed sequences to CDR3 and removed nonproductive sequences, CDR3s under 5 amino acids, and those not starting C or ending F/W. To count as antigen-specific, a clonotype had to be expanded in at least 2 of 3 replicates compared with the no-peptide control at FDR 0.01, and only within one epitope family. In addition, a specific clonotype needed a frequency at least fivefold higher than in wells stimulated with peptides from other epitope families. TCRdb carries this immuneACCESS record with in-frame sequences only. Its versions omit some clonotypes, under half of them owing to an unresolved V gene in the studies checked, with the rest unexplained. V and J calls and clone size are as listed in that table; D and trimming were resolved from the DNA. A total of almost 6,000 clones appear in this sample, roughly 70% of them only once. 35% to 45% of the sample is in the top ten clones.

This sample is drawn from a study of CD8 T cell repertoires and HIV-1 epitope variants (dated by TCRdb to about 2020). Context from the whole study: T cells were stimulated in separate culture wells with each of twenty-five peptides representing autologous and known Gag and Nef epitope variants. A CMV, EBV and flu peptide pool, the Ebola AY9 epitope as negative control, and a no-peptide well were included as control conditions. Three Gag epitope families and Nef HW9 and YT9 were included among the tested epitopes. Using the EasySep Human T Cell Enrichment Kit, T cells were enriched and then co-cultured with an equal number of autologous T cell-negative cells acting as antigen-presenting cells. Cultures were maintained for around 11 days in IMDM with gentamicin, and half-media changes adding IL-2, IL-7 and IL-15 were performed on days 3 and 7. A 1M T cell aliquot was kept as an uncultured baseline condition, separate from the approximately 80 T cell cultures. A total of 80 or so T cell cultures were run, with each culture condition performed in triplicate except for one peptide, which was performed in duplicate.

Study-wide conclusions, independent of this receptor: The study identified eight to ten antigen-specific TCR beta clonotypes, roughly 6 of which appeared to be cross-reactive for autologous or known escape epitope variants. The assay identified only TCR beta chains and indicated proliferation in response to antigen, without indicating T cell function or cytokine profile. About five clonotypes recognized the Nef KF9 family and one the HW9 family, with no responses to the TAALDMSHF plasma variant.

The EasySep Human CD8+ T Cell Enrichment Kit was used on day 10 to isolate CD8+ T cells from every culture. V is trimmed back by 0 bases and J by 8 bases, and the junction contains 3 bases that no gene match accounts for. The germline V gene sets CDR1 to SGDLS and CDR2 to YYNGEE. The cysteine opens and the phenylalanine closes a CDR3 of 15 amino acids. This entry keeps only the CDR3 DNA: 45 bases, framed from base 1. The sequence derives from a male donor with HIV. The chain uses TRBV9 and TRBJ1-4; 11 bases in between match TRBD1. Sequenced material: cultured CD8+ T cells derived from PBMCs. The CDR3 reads CASSVAGTGGEKLFF. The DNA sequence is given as TGTGCCAGCAGCGTAGCTGGGACAGGGGGAGAAAAACTGTTTTTT.